Each of the 10 T cell receptor beta chains below was sequenced from the same sample in a study of T cell responses to AZD1222 COVID-19 vaccine. TCRdb's copy holds only in-frame clones and misses some; the assay was immunoSEQ multiplex PCR. The data contain more than 250,000 clones, more than 80% of them singletons. Sample: peripheral blood, taken on day 0 of AZD1222 vaccination. Every receptor here comes from an adult in good health.

The CDR3 nucleotides read TGTGCCAGCAGCTTGGGAAGGGATCAGCCCCAGCATTTT. It translates to CASSLGRDQPQHF. The genes are TRBV5-4 and TRBJ1-5; no reliable D call. Trimming took off 0 bases at V and 5 bases at J, with 6 bases between the two ends. CDR1 is SGHNT and CDR2 is YYREEE in the germline V gene (reference sequence). This CDR3 comprises 13 residues.

The chain is built from TRBV7-9 and TRBJ2-3; 9 positions agree with TRBD2. This CDR3 has 14 amino acids. Germline V gene data show CDR1 as SEHNR and CDR2 as FQNEAQ (reference sequence). J was trimmed by 3 bases and V by 5 bases; bases with no gene match: 3. The CDR3 DNA reads as TGTGCCAGCAGCCCGCGGGGGGGAACAGATACGCAGTATTTT. Translation: CASSPRGGTDTQYF.

The chain uses TRBV12-3 or TRBV12-4 and TRBJ1-1, with 8 bases fitting TRBD1. The J segment lost 12 bases and the V segment lost 0 bases, leaving 6 bases of the junction unmatched. The CDR3 sequence is 13 residues long. The chain's CDR3 is CASSLATGTGTFF. DNA of the CDR3: TGTGCCAGCAGTTTAGCCACCGGGACAGGAACTTTCTTT.

This chain links TRBV4-3 with TRBJ1-1; maybe TRBD1 (6 bases). V lost 0 bases to trimming and J lost 4 bases, with 12 bases between them. Germline V lookup: CDR1 LGHNA, CDR2 YSLEER. This CDR3 region has 15 residues. In DNA, the CDR3 is TGCGCCAGCAGCCAAGATATCGGACAGCTCACTGAAGCTTTCTTT. Translation gives CASSQDIGQLTEAFF.

This clone has only a few counts. The V gene is TRBV12-3 or TRBV12-4, the J gene TRBJ1-5, with 8 bases that match TRBD1. The CDR3 sequence is 13 residues long. The ends lost 6 bases at V and 6 bases at J; junction bases unmatched: 4. CDR3 sequence: CASSSGGGQPQHF. The CDR3 DNA sequence: TGTGCCAGCAGCTCAGGGGGCGGTCAGCCCCAGCATTTT.

The V gene is TRBV6-6, the J gene TRBJ2-7; no clear D gene. CDR1 and CDR2 (germline): MNHNY, SVGAGI (reference sequence). The CDR3 has 13 amino acids. The V end was cut by 2 bases, the J end by 5 bases, with 10 bases between. The DNA for the CDR3 is TGTGCCAGCAGTTACCGTCTAAAGGACGAGCAGTACTTC. It is translated as CASSYRLKDEQYF.

The rearrangement links TRBV12-3 or TRBV12-4 to TRBJ2-7; tentatively, D is TRBD2 (5 bases). There are 13 residues in the CDR3. V was pared by 5 bases and J by 4 bases, with 12 bases between. As DNA, the CDR3 is TGTGCCAGCAGTGTGGCCAGGAGGTACGAGCAGTACTTC. This gives the protein CASSVARRYEQYF.

V usage is TRBV5-1 and J usage is TRBJ1-1, with D uncertain. V was pared by 7 bases and J by 3 bases, with 13 bases between. Germline values: CDR1 SGHRS, CDR2 YFSETQ. This CDR3 is built from 13 residues. The CDR3 loop is CASGLGDHTEAFF. CDR3 nucleotides: TGCGCCAGCGGCCTTGGGGATCACACTGAAGCTTTCTTT. Full variable domain (outside the CDR3, taken from reference TRBV5-1 and TRBJ1-1): KAGVTQTPRYLIKTRGQQVTLSCSPISGHRSVSWYQQTPGQGLQFLFEYFSETQRNKGNFPGRFSGRQFSNSRSEMNVSTLELGDSALYLCASGLGDHTEAFFGQGTRLTVV.

Worth noting for this clone: At one end the junction does not follow the germline gene, possibly because of a read error. The chain uses TRBV12-3 or TRBV12-4 and TRBJ2-4; 8 nucleotides match TRBD2. The CDR3 covers 12 residues. The CDR3 DNA reads as TGTGCCAGCAGCGTCACGCGCGGGGGGCGGGACTTC. Amino acids: CASSVTRGGRDF.

The chain has TRBV3-1 (or the pseudogene TRBV3-2) and TRBJ1-6, with D hard to call. The CDR3 is 14 residues long. CDR1 is LGHDT and CDR2 is YNNKEL in the germline V gene (reference sequence). With 4 bases removed from V and 6 bases from J, the gap between germline ends came to 10 bases. CDR3 residues: CASSPSSGNSPLHF. The DNA for the CDR3 is TGTGCCAGCAGCCCAAGTTCAGGTAATTCACCCCTCCACTTT.